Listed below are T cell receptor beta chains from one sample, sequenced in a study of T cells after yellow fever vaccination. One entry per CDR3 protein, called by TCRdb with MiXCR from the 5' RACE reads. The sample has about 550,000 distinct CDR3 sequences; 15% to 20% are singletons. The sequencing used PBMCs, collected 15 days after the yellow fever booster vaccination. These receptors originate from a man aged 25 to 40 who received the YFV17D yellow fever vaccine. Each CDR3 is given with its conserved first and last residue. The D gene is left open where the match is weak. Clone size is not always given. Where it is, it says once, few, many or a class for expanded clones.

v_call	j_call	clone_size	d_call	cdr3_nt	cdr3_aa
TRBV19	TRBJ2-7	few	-	TGTGCCAGTAGTAAGCGGGGCAGGGGAGTATACGAGCAGTACTTC	CASSKRGRGVYEQYF
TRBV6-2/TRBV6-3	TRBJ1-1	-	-	TGTGCCAGCACCCCTTACGCTGATGCTGAAGCTTTCTTT	CASTPYADAEAFF
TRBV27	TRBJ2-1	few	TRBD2	TGTGCCACGAAACAGCGGGAGGGCGGTAATTACAATGAGCAGTTCTTC	CATKQREGGNYNEQFF
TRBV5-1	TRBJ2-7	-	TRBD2	TGCGCCAGCAGCTTGATCCTAGCGGGTAGCTCCTACGAGCAGTACTTC	CASSLILAGSSYEQYF
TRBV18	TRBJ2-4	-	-	TGTGCCAGCTCACTGGGTGAGCCAGCAAACATTCAGTACTTC	CASSLGEPANIQYF
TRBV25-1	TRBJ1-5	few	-	TGTGCCAGCAGTGATTCTGGGAGTCACAATCAGCCCCAGCATTTT	CASSDSGSHNQPQHF
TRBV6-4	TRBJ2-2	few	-	TGTGCCAGCAGTCCCCCCCCCCGGGAGCTGTTTTTT	CASSPPPRELFF
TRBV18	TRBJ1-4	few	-	TGTGCCAGCTCACGAGAACAGGGAAAACTGTTTTTT	CASSREQGKLFF
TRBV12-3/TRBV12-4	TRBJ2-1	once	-	TGTGCCAGCATCACCCGTGGTGAGCAGTTCTTC	CASITRGEQFF
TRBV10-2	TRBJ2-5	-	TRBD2	TGCGCCAGCCGCGGGAGCGGGGGGGGAGAGACCCAGTACTTC	CASRGSGGGETQYF
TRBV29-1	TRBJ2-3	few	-	TGCAGCGCAAGGACACAGGACACAGATACGCAGTATTTT	CSARTQDTDTQYF
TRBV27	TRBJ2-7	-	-	TGTGCCAGCAGTCCCACAGTGGGGCAGCAGTACTTC	CASSPTVGQQYF
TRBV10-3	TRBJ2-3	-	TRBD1	TGTGCCATCAGTCCGGGACAGGAGCACACAGATACGCAGTATTTT	CAISPGQEHTDTQYF
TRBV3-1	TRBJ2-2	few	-	TGTGCCATCCTGGAAATTCGCCTTGGGGAGCTGTTTTTT	CAILEIRLGELFF
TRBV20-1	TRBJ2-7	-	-	TGCAGTGCTAGAGATCCATTGGGCCTAAGTGCGGAGCAGTACTTC	CSARDPLGLSAEQYF
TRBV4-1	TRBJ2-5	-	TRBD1	TGCGCCAGCAGCCAACAGGGACAGGACGACGCGACCCAGTACTTC	CASSQQGQDDATQYF
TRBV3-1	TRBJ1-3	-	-	TGTGCCAGCAGCCAAGAGTCCTTTCCCCTTCGATCTGGAAACACCATATATTTT	CASSQESFPLRSGNTIYF
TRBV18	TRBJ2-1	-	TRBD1	TGTGCCAGCTCACCATCGGAGACAGGGTCGAATGAGCAGTTCTTC	CASSPSETGSNEQFF
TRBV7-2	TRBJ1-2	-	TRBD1	TGTGCCAGCGTCCTAACACCACAGGGGAGCTATGGCTACACCTTC	CASVLTPQGSYGYTF
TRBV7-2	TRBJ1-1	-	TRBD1	TGTGCCAGCAGTATAGACAGGGGGCTAGTTGAAGCTTTCTTT	CASSIDRGLVEAFF
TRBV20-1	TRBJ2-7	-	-	TGCAGTGCCGGAGCCCCGTCCTACGAGCAGTACTTC	CSAGAPSYEQYF
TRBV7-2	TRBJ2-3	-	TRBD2	TGTGCCAGCACATCTAGCGGCCAAGGAGATACGCAGTATTTT	CASTSSGQGDTQYF
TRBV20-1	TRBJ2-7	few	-	TGCAGTGCTAGTGACCCCAGAACCTACGAGCAGTACTTC	CSASDPRTYEQYF
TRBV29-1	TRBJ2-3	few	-	TGCAGCGTTATCCTTAGCGGAGATACGCAGTATTTT	CSVILSGDTQYF
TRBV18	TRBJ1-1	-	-	TGTGCCAGCTCGCCAGGGGTTGAGGCTGAAGCTTTCTTT	CASSPGVEAEAFF